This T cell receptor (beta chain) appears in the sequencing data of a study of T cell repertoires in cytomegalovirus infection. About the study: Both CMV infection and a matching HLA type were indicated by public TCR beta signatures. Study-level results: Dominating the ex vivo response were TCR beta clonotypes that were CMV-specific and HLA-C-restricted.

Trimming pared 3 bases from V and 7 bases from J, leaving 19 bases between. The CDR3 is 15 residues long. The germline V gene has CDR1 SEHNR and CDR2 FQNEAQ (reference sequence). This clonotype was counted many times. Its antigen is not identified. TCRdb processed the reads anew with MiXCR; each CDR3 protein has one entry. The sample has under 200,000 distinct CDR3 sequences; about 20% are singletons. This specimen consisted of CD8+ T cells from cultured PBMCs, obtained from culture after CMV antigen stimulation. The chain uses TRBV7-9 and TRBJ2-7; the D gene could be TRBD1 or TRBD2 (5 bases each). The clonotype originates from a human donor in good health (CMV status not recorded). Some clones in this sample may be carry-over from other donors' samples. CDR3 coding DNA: TGTGCCAGCAGCTTCGACGGGACGGCTACTTTTGAGCAGTACTTC. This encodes CASSFDGTATFEQYF.